This T cell receptor (beta chain) was profiled in a study of radiotherapy plus CTLA-4 blockade in lung cancer. Patients with chemo-refractory metastatic non-small-cell lung cancer received focal radiation plus CTLA-4 blockade with ipilimumab. The CDR3 sequence is 14 residues long. Looked up from germline, CDR1 is SNHLY and CDR2 is FYNNEI. With 7 bases removed from V and 4 bases from J, the gap between germline ends came to 16 bases. Broader study findings: According to reports, early shifts in blood T cell clones, alongside interferon-beta, forecast response most accurately. In blood, after radiotherapy plus ipilimumab, tumor-derived TCR clones expanded.

On this clone itself: Its specificity is unknown.

Generated by immunoSEQ multiplex PCR, the TCRdb table keeps only in-frame clones and is missing some. The sample lists around 80,000 clones; about 84% were seen once. The sequencing here drew on peripheral blood, taken from a patient treated with radiotherapy plus ipilimumab. The chain carries TRBV2 and TRBJ1-1; a weak D match, TRBD1 (6 bases). This receptor was identified in a human donor with non-small cell lung cancer who had stable disease on radiotherapy plus ipilimumab. CDR3 DNA: TGTGCCAGCAACCCCCAAGGGGGGGGCACTGAAGCTTTCTTT. It yields the protein CASNPQGGGTEAFF.